The 5 T cell receptor beta chains listed next were all sequenced from one sample in a study of human T cells and chemical hapten exposure (dated by TCRdb to about 2021). Reading the label with the study, this specimen's time point is: patch test 2, 6 weeks after DPC sensitization. Taken with the paper, the label for treatment or condition translates to: therapeutic diphenylcyclopropenone sensitization with weekly scalp DPC. Library generation was performed with RACE. The sample was run on a NextSeq 500. In TCRdb, the public reads were trimmed at Q25 with fastp and aligned with MiXCR, with productive beta chains retained. Each CDR3 protein appears once, grouped with its most common genes and DNA. Recorded for this sample are 75,000 to 100,000 distinct CDR3 sequences; about 9.3% of them occurred a single time. The ten largest clones take up 2% to 2.5% of the sample. The sequencing used whole blood, collected in connection with sensitization to the hapten diphenylcyclopropenone (DPC). The source of these receptors is a middle-aged woman with alopecia areata. Some clones in this sample may be carry-over from other donors' samples.

This clonotype was counted ten times or more. The chain joins TRBV7-8 to TRBJ2-2, with 9 bases lining up with TRBD1. Trimming took 1 base from V and 4 from J; bases not matched to a gene: 4. Germline V gene data show CDR1 as SGHVS and CDR2 as FQNEAQ. The CDR3 totals 16 residues. CDR3 sequence (DNA): TGTGCCAGCAGCTTAGGGGGACAGGGTTTCACCGGGGAGCTGTTTTTT. Translating gives CASSLGGQGFTGELFF.

This clonotype was picked up many times. V usage is TRBV7-9 and J usage is TRBJ2-1; 14 bases are a match to TRBD2. Trimming took 2 bases from V and 4 from J; bases not matched to a gene: 4. CDR3 length: 17 amino acids. Per germline, CDR1 SEHNR and CDR2 FQNEAQ (reference sequence). The CDR3 sequence is CASSLRLAGGLYNEQFF. The CDR3 nucleotides are TGTGCCAGCAGCTTAAGACTAGCGGGAGGGCTGTACAATGAGCAGTTCTTC.

The chain employs TRBV28 and TRBJ2-7, with a tentative D call TRBD2 (5 bases). The CDR3 sequence is 15 residues long. The germline gives CDR1 MDHEN, CDR2 SYDVKM. Trimming left V 6 bases short and J 4 bases short, with 19 bases between. CDR3 protein: CASSPAHRGFYEQYF. The CDR3 nucleotides read TGTGCCAGCAGCCCAGCCCATCGGGGATTTTACGAGCAGTACTTC.

Many counts were recorded for this clonotype. The chain joins TRBV10-3 to TRBJ2-6; D possibly corresponds to TRBD2 (5 bases). Germline V gene lookup returns CDR1 ENHRY and CDR2 SYGVKD. V lost 3 bases to trimming and J lost 0 bases, with 12 bases between them. The CDR3 runs to 17 residues. CDR3 nucleotide sequence: TGTGCCATCAGTGATCAGCGGAAGAGCTCTGGGGCCAACGTCCTGACTTTC. Translating gives CAISDQRKSSGANVLTF.

This rearrangement joins TRBV15 to TRBJ2-2, with 10 bases aligning to TRBD2. CDR3 length equals 17 residues. Germline V gene data show CDR1 as LNHNV and CDR2 as YYDKDF (reference sequence). Trimming took 3 bases from V and 5 from J; bases not matched to a gene: 9. In nucleotides, the CDR3 is TGTGCCACCAGCAGCGGGACTAGCGAGTTTCAAACCGGGGAGCTGTTTTTT. Encoded protein: CATSSGTSEFQTGELFF. Variable domain in full (rest from reference TRBV15 and TRBJ2-2): DAMVIQNPRYQVTQFGKPVTLSCSQTLNHNVMYWYQQKSSQAPKLLFHYYDKDFNNEADTPDNFQSRRPNTSFCFLDIRSPGLGDTAMYLCATSSGTSEFQTGELFFGEGSRLTVL.